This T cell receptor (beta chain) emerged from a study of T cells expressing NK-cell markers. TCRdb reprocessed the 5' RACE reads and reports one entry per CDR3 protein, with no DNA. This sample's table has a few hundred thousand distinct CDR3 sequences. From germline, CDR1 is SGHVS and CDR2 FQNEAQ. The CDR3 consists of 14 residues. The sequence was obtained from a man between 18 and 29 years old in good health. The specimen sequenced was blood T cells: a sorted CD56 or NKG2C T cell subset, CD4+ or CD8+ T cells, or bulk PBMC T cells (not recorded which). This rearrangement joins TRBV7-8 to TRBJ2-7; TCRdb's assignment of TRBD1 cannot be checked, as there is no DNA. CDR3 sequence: CASSLVGQLGEQYF.